Listed here is a single T cell receptor (beta chain). The CDR3 contains 14 residues. Germline V CDR1 and CDR2: MNHEY, SVGAGI. V gave up 5 bases and J gave up 1 base, with 11 bases separating them. Some clones are missing from TCRdb's copy, which holds only in-frame ones; the method was immunoSEQ multiplex PCR. The sample carries about 120,000 clones, 85% to 95% recorded once. This sample was included in a study of T cell responses to AZD1222 COVID-19 vaccine. The receptor was derived from an adult who received the AZD1222 COVID-19 vaccine. V is TRBV6-5 and J is TRBJ1-1, with unresolved D. Sample: peripheral blood, taken 28 days after the second AZD1222 dose. CDR3 DNA: TGTGCCAGCAGTCTAATTCCAGGGAACACTGAAGCTTTCTTT. It specifies CASSLIPGNTEAFF.